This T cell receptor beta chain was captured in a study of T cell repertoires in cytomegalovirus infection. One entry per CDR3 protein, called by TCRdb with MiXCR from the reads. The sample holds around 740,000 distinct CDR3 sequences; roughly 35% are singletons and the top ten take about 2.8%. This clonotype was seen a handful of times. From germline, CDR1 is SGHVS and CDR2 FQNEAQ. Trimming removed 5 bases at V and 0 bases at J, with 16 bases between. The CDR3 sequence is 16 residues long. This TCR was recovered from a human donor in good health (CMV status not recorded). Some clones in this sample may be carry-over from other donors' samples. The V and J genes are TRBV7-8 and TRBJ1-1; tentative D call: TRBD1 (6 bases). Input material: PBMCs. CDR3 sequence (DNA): TGTGCCAGCAGCCTCCTGGGGGCGAGCATGAACACTGAAGCTTTCTTT. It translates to CASSLLGASMNTEAFF.